This T cell receptor (beta chain) came from a study of radiotherapy plus CTLA-4 blockade in lung cancer. This table comes from immunoSEQ multiplex PCR, and its TCRdb copy is limited to in-frame clones, with some not included. The table records 65,000 to 95,000 clones, 85% to 90% of them present only once. The V gene's germline CDR1 is SNHLY and CDR2 FYNNEI. J lost 9 bases, V lost 1 base, and 5 bases had no gene match. The CDR3 totals 15 residues. Here the sequenced sample was peripheral blood, taken from a patient treated with radiotherapy plus ipilimumab. The clonotype was recovered from a human donor with non-small cell lung cancer who had stable disease on radiotherapy plus ipilimumab. This sequence joins TRBV2 and TRBJ1-6, with 8 nucleotides matching TRBD1. The CDR3 DNA sequence: TGTGCCAGCAGTGAAGAGCAGGGGGCTAGTTCACCCCTCCACTTT. Protein: CASSEEQGASSPLHF.